Listed below are T cell receptor beta chains from one sample, sequenced in a study of radiotherapy plus CTLA-4 blockade in lung cancer. The repertoire was sequenced with immunoSEQ multiplex PCR; TCRdb's copy has only in-frame clones and lacks some. The sample has roughly 90,000 clones; roughly four fifths are singletons. Sequenced here: peripheral blood, sampled from a patient treated with radiotherapy plus ipilimumab. The source of these receptors is a human donor with non-small cell lung cancer that progressed on radiotherapy plus ipilimumab. The CDR3 runs from the conserved cysteine through the conserved F or W. The D gene is left open where the match is weak.

d_call: -; v_call: TRBV14; cdr3_aa: CASSRTVINTEAFF
d_call: TRBD2; v_call: TRBV2; cdr3_aa: CASSRYTSGGSYEQYF
d_call: -; v_call: TRBV7-9; cdr3_aa: CASSLPRGISNEKLFF
d_call: -; v_call: TRBV10-1; cdr3_aa: CASSESHRDTQYF
d_call: TRBD1; v_call: TRBV7-8; cdr3_aa: CASSAGQPQGGYTF
d_call: -; v_call: TRBV6-1; cdr3_aa: CASRWKGGNQPQHF
d_call: TRBD1; v_call: TRBV28; cdr3_aa: CASSWDRGDNQPQHF
d_call: -; v_call: TRBV27; cdr3_aa: CASSLSGIGHNQPQHF
d_call: -; v_call: TRBV5-1; cdr3_aa: CASSSENNYGYTF
d_call: -; v_call: TRBV7-9; cdr3_aa: CASSLVQNVEAFF
d_call: -; v_call: TRBV5-4; cdr3_aa: CASSRSTSTDTQYF
d_call: -; v_call: TRBV19; cdr3_aa: CASSSALGQYNEQFF
d_call: TRBD1; v_call: TRBV28; cdr3_aa: CASSLTGTGGPQYF
d_call: TRBD2; v_call: TRBV27; cdr3_aa: CASSWTSGSTDTQYF
d_call: -; v_call: TRBV2; cdr3_aa: CASSGDQFEQFF
d_call: -; v_call: TRBV6-5; cdr3_aa: CASSYSSISMNTEAFF
d_call: TRBD2; v_call: TRBV7-3; cdr3_aa: CASSLAGGPGETQYF
d_call: TRBD1; v_call: TRBV25-1; cdr3_aa: CASSGATGAVPSGEQFF
d_call: TRBD1; v_call: TRBV29-1; cdr3_aa: CSVVGGQGYNEQFF
d_call: TRBD1; v_call: TRBV19; cdr3_aa: CASSMKSGQAYYGYTF
d_call: -; v_call: TRBV4-1; cdr3_aa: CASSQDLNGGWTEAFF
d_call: TRBD1; v_call: TRBV14; cdr3_aa: CASSRIRTGWGNEQFF
d_call: TRBD2; v_call: TRBV6-1; cdr3_aa: CASSEVVASGDYNEQFF
d_call: -; v_call: TRBV30; cdr3_aa: CAWSARTESTDTQYF
d_call: -; v_call: TRBV11-2; cdr3_aa: CASSLITVWAEAFF
d_call: -; v_call: TRBV4-1; cdr3_aa: CASSQEGGYGYTF
d_call: TRBD2; v_call: TRBV6-5; cdr3_aa: CAVHGTSGRGETQYF
d_call: -; v_call: TRBV27; cdr3_aa: CASSLSRGALAKNIQYF
d_call: TRBD1; v_call: TRBV15; cdr3_aa: CATSRDQLGDRGLGYTF